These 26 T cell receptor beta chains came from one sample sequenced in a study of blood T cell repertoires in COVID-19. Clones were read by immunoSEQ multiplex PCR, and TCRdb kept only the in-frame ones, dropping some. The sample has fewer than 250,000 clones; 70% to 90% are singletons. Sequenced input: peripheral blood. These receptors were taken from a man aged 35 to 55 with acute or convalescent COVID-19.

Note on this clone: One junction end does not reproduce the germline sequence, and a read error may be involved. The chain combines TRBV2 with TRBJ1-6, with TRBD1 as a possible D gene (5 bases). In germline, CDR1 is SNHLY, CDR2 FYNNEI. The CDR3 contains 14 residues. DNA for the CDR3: TGTGCCAGCAGTGGCGCAGGGTATAGTTCACCCCTCCACTTT. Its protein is CASSGAGYSSPLHF. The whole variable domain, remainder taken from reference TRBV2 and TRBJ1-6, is EPEVTQTPSHQVTQMGQEVILRCVPISNHLYFYWYRQILGQKVEFLVSFYNNEISEKSEIFDDQFSVERPDGSNFTLKIRSTKLEDSAMYFCASSGAGYSSPLHFGNGTRLTVT.

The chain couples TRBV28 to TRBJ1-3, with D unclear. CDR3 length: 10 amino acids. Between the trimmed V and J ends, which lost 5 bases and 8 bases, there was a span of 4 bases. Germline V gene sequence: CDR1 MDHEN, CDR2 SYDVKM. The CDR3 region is CASSSYTIYF. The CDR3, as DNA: TGTGCCAGCAGTAGCTACACCATATATTTT. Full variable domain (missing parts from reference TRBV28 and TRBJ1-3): DVKVTQSSRYLVKRTGEKVFLECVQDMDHENMFWYRQDPGLGLRLIYFSYDVKMKEKGDIPEGYSVSREKKERFSLILESASTNQTSMYLCASSSYTIYFGEGSWLTVV.

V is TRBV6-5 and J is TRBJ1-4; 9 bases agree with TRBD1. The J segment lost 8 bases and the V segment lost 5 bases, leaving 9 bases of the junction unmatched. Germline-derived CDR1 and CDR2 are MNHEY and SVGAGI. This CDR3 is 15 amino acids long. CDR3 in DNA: TGTGCCAGCAGTCCGACAGGGGGACTAGGGGAAAAACTGTTTTTT. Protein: CASSPTGGLGEKLFF.

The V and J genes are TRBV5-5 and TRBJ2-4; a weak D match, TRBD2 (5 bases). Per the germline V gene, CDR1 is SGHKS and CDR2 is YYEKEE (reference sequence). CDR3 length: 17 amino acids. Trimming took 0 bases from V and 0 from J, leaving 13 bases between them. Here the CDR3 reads CASSLEWGALAKNIQYF. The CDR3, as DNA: TGTGCCAGCAGCTTGGAATGGGGAGCCTTAGCCAAAAACATTCAGTACTTC.

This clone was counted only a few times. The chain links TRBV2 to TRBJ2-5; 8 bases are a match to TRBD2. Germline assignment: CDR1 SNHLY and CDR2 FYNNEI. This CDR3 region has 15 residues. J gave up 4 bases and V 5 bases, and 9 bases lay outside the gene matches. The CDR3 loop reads CASSFTSGGGETQYF. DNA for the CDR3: TGTGCCAGCAGTTTTACCAGCGGGGGTGGAGAGACCCAGTACTTC.

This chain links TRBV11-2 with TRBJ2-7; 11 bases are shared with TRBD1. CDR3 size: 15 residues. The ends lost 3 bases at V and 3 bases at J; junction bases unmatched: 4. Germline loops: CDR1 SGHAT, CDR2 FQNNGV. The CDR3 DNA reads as TGTGCCAGCAGCTTGGGACAGGGGGTGTTCTACGAGCAGTACTTC. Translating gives CASSLGQGVFYEQYF.

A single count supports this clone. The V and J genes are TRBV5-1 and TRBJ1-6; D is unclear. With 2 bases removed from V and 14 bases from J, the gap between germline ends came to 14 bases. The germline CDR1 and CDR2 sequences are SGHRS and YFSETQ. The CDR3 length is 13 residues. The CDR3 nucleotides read TGCGCCAGCAGCTTTTCGACGGAGGAGGCCCTCCACTTT. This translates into CASSFSTEEALHF.

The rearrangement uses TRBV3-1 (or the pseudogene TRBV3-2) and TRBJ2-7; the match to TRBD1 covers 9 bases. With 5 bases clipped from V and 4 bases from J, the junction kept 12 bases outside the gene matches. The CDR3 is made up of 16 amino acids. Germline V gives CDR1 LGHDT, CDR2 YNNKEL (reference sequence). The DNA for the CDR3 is TGTGCCAGCAGCTACTTGAGGACAGGGGAACCTTACGAGCAGTACTTC. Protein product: CASSYLRTGEPYEQYF.

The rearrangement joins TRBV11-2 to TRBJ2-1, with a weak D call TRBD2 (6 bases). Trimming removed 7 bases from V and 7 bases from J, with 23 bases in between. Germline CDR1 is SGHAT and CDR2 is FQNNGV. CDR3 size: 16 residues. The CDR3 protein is CASTPTPGEGANEQFF. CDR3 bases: TGTGCCAGCACCCCCACCCCGGGAGAAGGGGCAAATGAGCAGTTCTTC.

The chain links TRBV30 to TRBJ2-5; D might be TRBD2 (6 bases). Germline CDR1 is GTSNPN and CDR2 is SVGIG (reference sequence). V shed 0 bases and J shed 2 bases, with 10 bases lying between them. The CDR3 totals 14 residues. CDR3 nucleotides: TGTGCCTGGAGTGTAAGGCGGGGACAAGAGACCCAGTACTTC. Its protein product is CAWSVRRGQETQYF.

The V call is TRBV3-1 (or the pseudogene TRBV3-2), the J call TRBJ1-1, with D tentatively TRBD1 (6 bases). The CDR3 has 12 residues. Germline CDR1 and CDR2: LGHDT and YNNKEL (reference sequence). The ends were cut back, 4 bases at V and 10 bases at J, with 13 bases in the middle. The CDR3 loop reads CASSPWGRRAFF. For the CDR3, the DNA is TGTGCCAGCAGCCCCTGGGGGCGGCGAGCTTTCTTT.

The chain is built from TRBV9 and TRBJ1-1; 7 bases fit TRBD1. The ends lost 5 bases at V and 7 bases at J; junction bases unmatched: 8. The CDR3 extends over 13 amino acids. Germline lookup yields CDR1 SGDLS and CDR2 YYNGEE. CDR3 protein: CASSTAGGIEAFF. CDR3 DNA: TGTGCCAGCAGTACCGCAGGGGGAATTGAAGCTTTCTTT.

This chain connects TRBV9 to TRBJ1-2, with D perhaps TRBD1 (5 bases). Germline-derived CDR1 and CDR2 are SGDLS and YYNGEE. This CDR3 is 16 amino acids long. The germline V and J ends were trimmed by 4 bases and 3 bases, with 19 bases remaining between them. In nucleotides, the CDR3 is TGTGCCAGCAGCCCACCGGGCGGGGCTATGGACTATGGCTACACCTTC. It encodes CASSPPGGAMDYGYTF.

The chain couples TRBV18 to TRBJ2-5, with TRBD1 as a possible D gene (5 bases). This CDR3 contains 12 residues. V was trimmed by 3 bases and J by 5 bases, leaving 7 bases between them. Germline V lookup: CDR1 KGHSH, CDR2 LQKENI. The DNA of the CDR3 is TGTGCCAGCTCACCTAAGGGGGAGACCCAGTACTTC. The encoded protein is CASSPKGETQYF.

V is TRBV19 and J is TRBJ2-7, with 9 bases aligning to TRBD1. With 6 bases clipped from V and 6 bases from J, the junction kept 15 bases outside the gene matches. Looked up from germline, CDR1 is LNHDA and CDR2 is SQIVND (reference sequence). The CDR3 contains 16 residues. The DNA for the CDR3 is TGTGCCAGTAGCGAGACCGGGACAGGGATATCTCTCGAGCAGTACTTC. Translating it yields CASSETGTGISLEQYF.

The CDR3 reads CASSVALVRGRDYGYTF. CDR3 sequence (DNA): TGTGCCAGCAGCGTAGCTCTCGTACGGGGTCGGGACTATGGCTACACCTTC. V and J are TRBV9 and TRBJ1-2, with no clear D. CDR1 is SGDLS and CDR2 is YYNGEE in the germline V gene. The V end was cut by 0 bases, the J end by 3 bases, with 18 bases between. CDR3 length equals 17 residues.

Here the CDR3 reads CAISESGGGGQGRINEQFF. The DNA of the CDR3 is TGTGCCATCAGTGAGTCCGGAGGTGGCGGACAGGGAAGGATTAATGAGCAGTTCTTC. The V and J genes are TRBV10-3 and TRBJ2-1; 8 nucleotides match TRBD1. Germline CDR1 is ENHRY and CDR2 is SYGVKD. V shed 0 bases and J 7 bases; nucleotides not matched to a gene: 17. The CDR3 consists of 19 residues.

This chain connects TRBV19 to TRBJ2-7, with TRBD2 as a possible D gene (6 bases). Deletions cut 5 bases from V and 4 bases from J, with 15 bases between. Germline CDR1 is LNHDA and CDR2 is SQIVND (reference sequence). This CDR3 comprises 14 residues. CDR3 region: CASSGAGWEYEQYF. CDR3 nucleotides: TGTGCCAGTAGTGGTGCGGGATGGGAGTACGAGCAGTACTTC.

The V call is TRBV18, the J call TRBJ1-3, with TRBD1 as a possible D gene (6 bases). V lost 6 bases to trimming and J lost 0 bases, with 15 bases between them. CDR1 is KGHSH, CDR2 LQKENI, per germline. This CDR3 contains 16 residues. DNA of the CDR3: TGTGCCAGCTCGCTCTCCGGGACAAACTCTGGAAACACCATATATTTT. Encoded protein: CASSLSGTNSGNTIYF.

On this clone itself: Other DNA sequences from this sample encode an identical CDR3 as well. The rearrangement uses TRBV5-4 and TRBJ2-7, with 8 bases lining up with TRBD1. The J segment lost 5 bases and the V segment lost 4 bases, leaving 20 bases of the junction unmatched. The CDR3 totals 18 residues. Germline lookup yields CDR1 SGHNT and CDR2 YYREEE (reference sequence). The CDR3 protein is CASSISGGADWSVNEQYF. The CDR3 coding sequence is TGTGCCAGCAGCATCTCAGGGGGCGCGGATTGGTCCGTGAACGAGCAGTACTTC.

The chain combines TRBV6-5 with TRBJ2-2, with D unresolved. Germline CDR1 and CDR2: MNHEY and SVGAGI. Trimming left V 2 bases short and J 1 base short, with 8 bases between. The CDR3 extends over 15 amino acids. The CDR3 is CASSYLSGNTGELFF. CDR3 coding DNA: TGTGCCAGCAGTTACCTGTCGGGGAACACCGGGGAGCTGTTTTTT.

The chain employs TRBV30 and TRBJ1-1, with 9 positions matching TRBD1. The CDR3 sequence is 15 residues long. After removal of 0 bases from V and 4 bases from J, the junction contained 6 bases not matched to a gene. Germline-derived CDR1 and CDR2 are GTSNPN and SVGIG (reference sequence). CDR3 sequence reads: CAWSVQGARGTEAFF. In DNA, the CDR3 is TGTGCCTGGAGTGTACAGGGGGCGCGGGGCACTGAAGCTTTCTTT. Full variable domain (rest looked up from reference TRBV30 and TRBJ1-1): SQTIHQWPATLVQPVGSPLSLECTVEGTSNPNLYWYRQAAGRGLQLLFYSVGIGQISSEVPQNLSASRPQDRQFILSSKKLLLSDSGFYLCAWSVQGARGTEAFFGQGTRLTVV.

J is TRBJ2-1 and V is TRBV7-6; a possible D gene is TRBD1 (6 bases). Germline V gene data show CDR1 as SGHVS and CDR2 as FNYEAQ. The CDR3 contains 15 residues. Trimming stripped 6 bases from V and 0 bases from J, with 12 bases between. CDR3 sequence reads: CASSTGLTSYNEQFF. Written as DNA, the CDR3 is TGTGCCAGCAGTACAGGGTTAACCTCCTACAATGAGCAGTTCTTC.

The CDR3 protein is CASSVTGGRQPQHF. In nucleotides, the CDR3 is TGTGCCAGCAGCGTAACAGGGGGCCGGCAGCCCCAGCATTTT. V gene TRBV27 combines with J gene TRBJ1-5; TRBD1 matches 9 bases. This CDR3 has 14 residues. Germline CDR1 MNHEY, CDR2 SMNVEV (reference sequence). V was pared by 6 bases and J by 7 bases, with 7 bases of the junction left unmatched.

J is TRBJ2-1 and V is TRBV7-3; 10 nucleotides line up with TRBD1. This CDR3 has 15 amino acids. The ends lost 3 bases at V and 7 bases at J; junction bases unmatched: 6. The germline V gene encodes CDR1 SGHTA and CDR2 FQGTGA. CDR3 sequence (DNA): TGTGCCAGCAGCTTCCGGGACAGGGGTCGGAATGAGCAGTTCTTC. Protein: CASSFRDRGRNEQFF. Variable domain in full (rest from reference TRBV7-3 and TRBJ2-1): GAGVSQTPSNKVTEKGKYVELRCDPISGHTALYWYRQSLGQGPEFLIYFQGTGAADDSGLPNDRFFAVRPEGSVSTLKIQRTERGDSAVYLCASSFRDRGRNEQFFGPGTRLTVL.

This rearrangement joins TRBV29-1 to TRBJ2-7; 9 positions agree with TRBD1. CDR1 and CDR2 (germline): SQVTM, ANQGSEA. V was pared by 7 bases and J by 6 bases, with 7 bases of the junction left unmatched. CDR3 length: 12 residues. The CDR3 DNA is TGCAGCGCCCGGGACAGGGCAGGCGAGCAGTACTTC. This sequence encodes CSARDRAGEQYF.